Shown below are 27 T cell receptor beta chains from a single sample sequenced in a study of identical twins. TCRdb analysed the 5' RACE reads with MiXCR anew, one entry per CDR3 protein. The sample has about 470,000 distinct CDR3 sequences; about 24% are singletons. The sample was also reused in another study, on T cells expressing NK-cell markers.

Sequencing was performed on CD4+ T cells sorted from blood. These receptors were taken from a woman under 30 in good health.

The V gene is TRBV2, the J gene TRBJ2-7; weak D call: TRBD1 (5 bases). CDR1 is SNHLY and CDR2 is FYNNEI in the germline V gene. This CDR3 contains 13 residues. V shed 5 bases and J shed 0 bases, with 8 bases lying between them. The DNA for the CDR3 is TGTGCCAGCAGTACCGACAGCTCCTACGAGCAGTACTTC. The encoded protein is CASSTDSSYEQYF.

The genes are TRBV12-3 or TRBV12-4 and TRBJ1-6, with unresolved D. The CDR3 is 14 residues long. Trimming took 3 bases from V and 7 from J, leaving 10 bases between them. Here the CDR3 DNA reads TGTGCCAGCAGTTTCGGGCTAACCAATTCACCCCTCCACTTT. Translated: CASSFGLTNSPLHF.

CDR3 bases: TGTGCCAGCAGCCATCACGGGGTCTCCTACGAGCAGTACTTC. Protein product: CASSHHGVSYEQYF. The genes are TRBV3-1 and TRBJ2-7; D may be TRBD2 (5 bases). The CDR3 loop spans 14 amino acids. Germline values: CDR1 LGHDT, CDR2 YNNKEL (reference sequence). Trimming stripped 3 bases from V and 0 bases from J, with 9 bases between.

The rearrangement links TRBV3-1 to TRBJ2-1; D uncertain. V was pared by 4 bases and J by 1 base, with 14 bases between. Germline CDR1 reads LGHDT; CDR2 reads YNNKEL (reference sequence). The CDR3 has 16 amino acids. In nucleotides, the CDR3 is TGTGCCAGCAGCCCGAGGTCAGGAACATCCTACAATGAGCAGTTCTTC. The encoded protein is CASSPRSGTSYNEQFF.

This clonotype was detected a few times. This chain connects TRBV12-3 or TRBV12-4 to TRBJ2-3, with a weak D call TRBD2 (7 bases). V lost 6 bases and J lost 4, with 20 bases in between. The CDR3 is 16 amino acids. In nucleotides, the CDR3 is TGTGCCAGCAGCCGACCCAGGGGCGGGAGTGCAGATACGCAGTATTTT. Protein product: CASSRPRGGSADTQYF.

Concerning this clonotype: The junction departs from germline at one end; a sequencing error may be responsible. The CDR3 is CASSFGQPNTEVFF. Written as DNA, the CDR3 is TGCGCCAGCAGCTTCGGACAGCCGAACACTGAAGTTTTCTTT. The V call is TRBV5-1, the J call TRBJ1-1; D perhaps matches TRBD1 (6 bases). Germline CDR1 SGHRS, CDR2 YFSETQ. The CDR3 extends over 14 amino acids.

This clonotype came up a few times. The chain carries TRBV20-1 and TRBJ2-3; 13 nucleotides line up with TRBD2. The J segment lost 3 bases and the V segment lost 5 bases, leaving 2 bases of the junction unmatched. This CDR3 is 14 amino acids long. Germline V gene sequence: CDR1 DFQATT, CDR2 SNEGSKA (reference sequence). CDR3 bases: TGCAGTGCTCCGACTAGCGGGGGGACAGATACGCAGTATTTT. Translation gives CSAPTSGGTDTQYF.

This chain links TRBV3-1 with TRBJ2-6, with D unclear. This CDR3 has 19 residues. The V gene lost 1 base and the J gene lost 0 bases, with 16 bases spanning the gap. Germline CDR1 LGHDT, CDR2 YNNKEL (reference sequence). The CDR3 region has the DNA TGTGCCAGCAGCCAAGGTATCGGTATCGTTGGCTCTGGGGCCAACGTCCTGACTTTC. Protein: CASSQGIGIVGSGANVLTF.

This clonotype was recorded a few times. The chain is built from TRBV7-9 and TRBJ2-5; a possible D gene is TRBD2 (5 bases). This CDR3 is 12 amino acids long. The ends were cut back, 5 bases at V and 4 bases at J, with 8 bases in the middle. Germline loops: CDR1 SEHNR, CDR2 FQNEAQ (reference sequence). The CDR3 DNA follows: TGTGCCAGCAGCGTGGCGGGAGAGACCCAGTACTTC. Its protein product is CASSVAGETQYF.

V and J are TRBV3-1 and TRBJ2-1; D not resolved. Germline V gives CDR1 LGHDT, CDR2 YNNKEL (reference sequence). Trimming removed 1 base from V and 8 bases from J, with 15 bases in between. CDR3 length: 15 residues. The CDR3 sequence is CASSQAQLSRHEQFF. The CDR3 nucleotides are TGTGCCAGCAGCCAAGCCCAACTCAGTAGACATGAGCAGTTCTTC.

The chain has TRBV2 and TRBJ1-6; TRBD1 is a possible D gene (6 bases). The germline gives CDR1 SNHLY, CDR2 FYNNEI. The V gene lost 5 bases and the J gene lost 12 bases, with 11 bases spanning the gap. This CDR3 has 12 residues. The CDR3 sequence: CASSPGVRPLHF. CDR3 bases: TGTGCCAGCAGTCCAGGGGTACGACCCCTCCACTTT.

V and J are TRBV10-3 and TRBJ1-2; D remains ambiguous. The V gene lost 6 bases and the J gene lost 0 bases, with 14 bases spanning the gap. Germline loops: CDR1 ENHRY, CDR2 SYGVKD. CDR3 length equals 15 residues. CDR3: CAIREHTQANYGYTF. DNA for the CDR3: TGTGCCATCAGAGAACACACCCAAGCTAACTATGGCTACACCTTC.

This clonotype was counted ten times or more. The chain uses TRBV12-3 or TRBV12-4 and TRBJ2-1; 9 bases are shared with TRBD2. The CDR3 runs to 15 residues. The trim removed 2 bases at V and 8 bases at J, leaving 7 bases unmatched. The CDR3 protein is CASSLSASGNDEQFF. In nucleotides, the CDR3 is TGTGCCAGCAGTTTATCGGCTAGCGGGAATGATGAGCAGTTCTTC.

The chain recombines TRBV6-1 with TRBJ2-7, with D tentatively TRBD1 or TRBD2 (5 bases each). V was clipped by 4 bases and J by 3 bases, with 13 bases between them. The CDR3 totals 14 residues. The V gene's germline CDR1 is MNHNS and CDR2 SASEGT. In DNA, the CDR3 is TGTGCCAGCAGTGCAGGGACGGTAAACTACGAGCAGTACTTC. It encodes CASSAGTVNYEQYF.

As regards this clonotype: A junction boundary mismatches the germline segment, possibly from a read error. The genes are TRBV5-1 and TRBJ2-5; tentatively, D is TRBD1 (6 bases). The CDR3 is made up of 12 amino acids. CDR1 and CDR2 (germline): SGHRS, YFSETQ. CDR3 bases: TGCGCCAGCAGCCCTGGTAGGGTCCCAGGGGATTTC. It encodes CASSPGRVPGDF.

This clonotype has just a few counts. The V gene is TRBV7-9, the J gene TRBJ2-6; TRBD1 is a possible D gene (5 bases). The CDR3 is made up of 15 amino acids. Germline CDR1 and CDR2: SEHNR and FQNEAQ (reference sequence). V shed 5 bases and J shed 0 bases, with 8 bases lying between them. CDR3 DNA: TGTGCCAGCAGCCACGACAGCTCTGGGGCCAACGTCCTGACTTTC. Translation gives CASSHDSSGANVLTF.

Only a few counts were recorded for this clonotype. The genes are TRBV11-3 and TRBJ1-1; a possible D gene is TRBD1 (5 bases). CDR1 and CDR2 (germline): SGHNT, YENEEA. Trimming pared 4 bases from V and 6 bases from J, leaving 12 bases between. The CDR3 runs to 13 residues. The CDR3 is CASSSYKGSEAFF. As DNA, the CDR3 is TGTGCCAGCAGCTCATACAAGGGGTCTGAAGCTTTCTTT.

In its sample, this clonotype was seen many times. CDR3 loop: CASRTPAGGLNTGELFF. DNA of the CDR3: TGCGCCAGCAGGACCCCCGCGGGGGGCTTGAACACCGGGGAGCTGTTTTTT. The chain joins TRBV5-1 to TRBJ2-2, with 8 bases identical to TRBD2. CDR3 length equals 17 residues. Germline V gene data show CDR1 as SGHRS and CDR2 as YFSETQ. V dropped 5 bases and J dropped 1; count of bases not matched to a gene: 10.

This clonotype was counted only a few times. The J gene is TRBJ1-4, the V gene TRBV5-1, with D uncertain. Trimming took 5 bases from V and 4 from J, leaving 18 bases between them. Germline values: CDR1 SGHRS, CDR2 YFSETQ. The CDR3 is 16 residues long. The CDR3, as DNA: TGCGCCAGCAGACTAATCGGAGAGGGTTTTAATGAAAAACTGTTTTTT. It encodes CASRLIGEGFNEKLFF.

This clonotype has more than one count but fewer than ten. This chain uses TRBV10-3 with TRBJ2-7; no reliable D call. The V end lost 3 bases, the J end lost 0 bases, and 9 bases lay between the germline ends. The CDR3 sequence is 14 residues long. Germline CDR1 and CDR2: ENHRY and SYGVKD. The CDR3, as DNA: TGTGCCATCAGTGAACACCACGACTCCTACGAGCAGTACTTC. Translating gives CAISEHHDSYEQYF.

The rearrangement joins TRBV10-3 to TRBJ2-5; the D gene could be TRBD1 or TRBD2 (7 bases each). Deletions cut 8 bases from V and 5 bases from J, with 15 bases between. The CDR3 is 13 residues long. Germline CDR1 and CDR2: ENHRY and SYGVKD. CDR3 loop: CAIWGGGGETQYF. The CDR3 DNA reads TGTGCCATCTGGGGAGGGGGCGGGGAGACCCAGTACTTC.

The V and J genes are TRBV27 and TRBJ1-5; 9 bases are shared with TRBD1. Germline V CDR1 and CDR2: MNHEY, SMNVEV (reference sequence). This CDR3 is 15 amino acids long. Trimming removed 6 bases from V and 5 bases from J; junction bases left unmatched: 8. The CDR3: CASRPDRGGYQPQHF. CDR3 in DNA: TGTGCCAGCAGACCCGACAGGGGGGGCTATCAGCCCCAGCATTTT.

This clonotype was recorded a few times. This chain connects TRBV7-2 to TRBJ2-5; maybe TRBD1 (6 bases). Trimming removed 7 bases from V and 3 bases from J, with 12 bases in between. The CDR3 is made up of 13 amino acids. CDR1 is SGHTA and CDR2 is FQGNSA in the germline V gene. The CDR3 DNA follows: TGTGCCAGCAACCAGGACAGAAAAGAGACCCAGTACTTC. This codes for CASNQDRKETQYF.

V is TRBV5-1 and J is TRBJ2-3; TRBD1 matches at 10 bases. The CDR3 sequence is 14 residues long. The V and J ends lost 7 bases and 6 bases, in that order; junction bases with no gene match: 8. Germline values: CDR1 SGHRS, CDR2 YFSETQ. CDR3: CASGKGQGSDTQYF. CDR3 nucleotide sequence: TGCGCCAGCGGAAAGGGACAGGGGTCGGATACGCAGTATTTT.

This chain connects TRBV2 to TRBJ2-2; D gene uncertain. CDR3 length: 14 amino acids. V lost 4 bases and J lost 0, with 6 bases in between. CDR1 and CDR2 from the germline V gene are SNHLY and FYNNEI. CDR3 nucleotide sequence: TGTGCCAGCAGTGTGGCAGCGAACACCGGGGAGCTGTTTTTT. Protein: CASSVAANTGELFF.

This clonotype was picked up one time. A junction boundary mismatches the germline segment, possibly from a read error. V gene TRBV7-6 combines with J gene TRBJ2-2, with D possibly matching TRBD1 (6 bases). This CDR3 contains 16 residues. Germline-derived CDR1 and CDR2 are SGHVS and FNYEAQ. CDR3 amino acids: CASNLAAAGAPGELFF. CDR3 DNA sequence: TGTGCCAGCAACTTAGCTGCGGCAGGGGCTCCCGGGGAGCTGTTTTTT.

Only a few counts were recorded for this clonotype. The J gene is TRBJ2-3, the V gene TRBV29-1; tentatively, D is TRBD2 (6 bases). This CDR3 is built from 13 residues. CDR1 is SQVTM, CDR2 ANQGSEA, per germline. V was shortened by 3 bases and J by 5 bases, with 12 bases between the two germline ends. The CDR3 is CSVEMRGEDTQYF. The CDR3 coding sequence is TGCAGCGTTGAGATGCGGGGTGAAGATACGCAGTATTTT.